What follows are 11 T cell receptor beta chains derived from one specimen sequenced in a study of CD8+ T cells in alopecia areata. RNA, once extracted, was reverse transcribed into cDNA for use as the sequencing template. Produced via immunoSEQ multiplex PCR; TCRdb's table is partial and in-frame only. In the table there are tens of thousands of clones, under 75% of which are singletons. The source was CD8+ T cells sorted from blood, collected at week 0. These receptors originate from a human donor with alopecia areata.

The table lists this clone with a few counts. The chain uses TRBV29-1 and TRBJ1-3; D is unclear. There are 13 residues in the CDR3. Trimming cost V 2 bases and J 0 bases, with 5 bases left between them. Germline V gives CDR1 SQVTM, CDR2 ANQGSEA. The CDR3: CSVEFLSGNTIYF. For the CDR3, the DNA is TGCAGCGTTGAATTCCTCTCTGGAAACACCATATATTTT.

This clone showed up just once. This specimen includes other DNA sequences encoding the same CDR3. The chain uses TRBV27 and TRBJ1-2; D unclear. The CDR3 contains 12 residues. V was trimmed by 5 bases and J by 8 bases, leaving 12 bases between them. CDR1 and CDR2 (germline): MNHEY, SMNVEV (reference sequence). Written as DNA, the CDR3 is TGTGCCAGCAGTCCAGACCTGTACGGCTACACCTTC. This translates into CASSPDLYGYTF.

This clone was observed a few times. This chain joins TRBV29-1 and TRBJ2-2; tentative D call: TRBD1 (6 bases). The CDR3 length is 15 residues. Germline values: CDR1 SQVTM, CDR2 ANQGSEA. V lost 4 bases to trimming and J lost 4 bases, with 16 bases between them. The CDR3 loop is CSVALQGIGTGELFF. In DNA form, the CDR3 reads TGCAGCGTTGCGTTACAGGGTATCGGCACCGGGGAGCTGTTTTTT.

The chain employs TRBV4-2 and TRBJ2-2, with 9 bases aligning to TRBD2. CDR3 length: 16 residues. Per germline, CDR1 LGHNA and CDR2 YNFKEQ. Trimming at V came to 3 bases and at J to 2 bases, leaving 4 bases not matched to a gene. The CDR3 nucleotides are TGTGCCAGCAGCCAGGTAGCGGGAGATAACACCGGGGAGCTGTTTTTT. It translates to CASSQVAGDNTGELFF.

The rearrangement joins TRBV7-9 to TRBJ2-7; no firm D call. Looked up from germline, CDR1 is SEHNR and CDR2 is FQNEAQ (reference sequence). The CDR3 sequence is 11 residues long. Trimming pared 5 bases from V and 3 bases from J, leaving 5 bases between. This CDR3 reads CASSPVYEQYF. As DNA, the CDR3 is TGTGCCAGCAGCCCGGTCTACGAGCAGTACTTC.

The V call is TRBV30, the J call TRBJ2-7; D is perhaps TRBD1 or TRBD2 (5 bases each). Germline lookup yields CDR1 GTSNPN and CDR2 SVGIG (reference sequence). V was shortened by 0 bases and J by 3 bases, with 9 bases between the two germline ends. There are 13 residues in the CDR3. CDR3 residues: CAWSVGDNYEQYF. In DNA form, the CDR3 reads TGTGCCTGGAGTGTGGGGGATAACTACGAGCAGTACTTC.

The chain has TRBV5-6 and TRBJ2-2, with 8 bases aligning to TRBD1. The CDR3 is made up of 16 amino acids. Germline CDR1 SGHDT, CDR2 YYEEEE. Trimming removed 7 bases from V and 3 bases from J; junction bases left unmatched: 11. Written as DNA, the CDR3 is TGTGCCAGCCTCAACCCAAAGGACAGGGACACCGGGGAGCTGTTTTTT. This gives the protein CASLNPKDRDTGELFF.

The chain is built from TRBV25-1 and TRBJ2-5, with D unresolved. Germline V CDR1 and CDR2: MGHDK, SYGVNS. V gave up 3 bases and J gave up 1 base, with 12 bases separating them. The CDR3 is made up of 15 amino acids. The CDR3 spells CASSELVAFQETQYF. The CDR3 DNA reads as TGTGCCAGCAGTGAGTTAGTGGCTTTCCAAGAGACCCAGTACTTC.

This clone was seen a handful of times. This rearrangement joins TRBV27 to TRBJ2-7, with TRBD1 matching over 8 bases. The CDR3 loop spans 14 amino acids. The junction had 5 bases not matched to a gene; V was cut back by 5 bases and J by 2 bases. Germline V CDR1 and CDR2: MNHEY, SMNVEV (reference sequence). Here the CDR3 reads CASSETGGPYEQYF. The CDR3 DNA reads TGTGCCAGCAGTGAAACAGGGGGGCCCTACGAGCAGTACTTC.

This clone was observed a few times. The CDR3 DNA reads TGCGCCAGCAGCTCCGGGGCCGACTACGAGCAGTACTTC. Amino acid sequence: CASSSGADYEQYF. The chain is built from TRBV5-1 and TRBJ2-7, with D perhaps matching TRBD1 or TRBD2 (5 bases each). Germline V gene lookup returns CDR1 SGHRS and CDR2 YFSETQ. The CDR3 loop spans 13 amino acids. Trimming removed 3 bases from V and 3 bases from J, with 10 bases in between.

The chain recombines TRBV29-1 with TRBJ2-7; D could derive from TRBD1 or TRBD2 (6 bases each). The CDR3 is 13 residues long. CDR1 and CDR2 (germline): SQVTM, ANQGSEA. Trimming pared 7 bases from V and 2 bases from J, leaving 15 bases between. For the CDR3, the DNA is TGCAGCGCCCTAATGGGGGGCACCTACGAGCAGTACTTC. Translating gives CSALMGGTYEQYF.